What follows are 21 T cell receptor beta chains derived from one specimen sequenced in a study of Ad26.COV2.S vaccination and SARS-CoV-2 variants. The assay was immunoSEQ multiplex PCR, and TCRdb's table has in-frame clones only and misses some. The data contain approximately 340,000 clones, around 84% of them singletons. Treatment indicated: some 19 received Ad26.COV2.S at low or high dose, single or two shots; about 5 received placebo; per-sample allocation not given. It was on day 63 after the first vaccine or placebo injection that samples were taken. The sequencing here drew on peripheral blood, taken in a trial of Ad26.COV2.S vaccine versus placebo. These receptors originate from a person between 18 and 59 years old who received the Ad26.COV2.S COVID-19 vaccine or a placebo.

V is TRBV2 and J is TRBJ1-5; no clear D gene. V lost 7 bases and J 7 bases, leaving 14 bases between the germline ends. The CDR3 has 13 amino acids. CDR1 is SNHLY, CDR2 FYNNEI, per germline. CDR3 residues: CASTMGSGQPQHF. The CDR3 DNA reads as TGTGCCAGCACCATGGGGTCGGGGCAGCCCCAGCATTTT.

V and J are TRBV2 and TRBJ1-3, with 7 bases fitting TRBD1. The junction had 3 bases not matched to a gene; V was cut back by 1 base and J by 0 bases. The V gene's germline CDR1 is SNHLY and CDR2 FYNNEI. The CDR3 extends over 16 amino acids. CDR3 nucleotide sequence: TGTGCCAGCAGTGAAGGGGCAGGGGGCTCTGGAAACACCATATATTTT. Its translation: CASSEGAGGSGNTIYF. Variable domain in full (rest from reference TRBV2 and TRBJ1-3): EPEVTQTPSHQVTQMGQEVILRCVPISNHLYFYWYRQILGQKVEFLVSFYNNEISEKSEIFDDQFSVERPDGSNFTLKIRSTKLEDSAMYFCASSEGAGGSGNTIYFGEGSWLTVV.

The chain links TRBV6-2 or TRBV6-3 to TRBJ2-2; 10 nucleotides agree with TRBD1. The CDR3 is made up of 18 amino acids. Germline V lookup: CDR1 MNHEY, CDR2 SVGEGT. J gave up 0 bases and V 4 bases, and 8 bases lay outside the gene matches. The CDR3 loop is CASSSRQGAATNTGELFF. CDR3 DNA sequence: TGTGCCAGCAGTTCGAGACAGGGGGCCGCTACGAACACCGGGGAGCTGTTTTTT.

The chain couples TRBV7-8 to TRBJ1-2, with 8 bases identical to TRBD1. CDR1 is SGHVS and CDR2 is FQNEAQ in the germline V gene. J gave up 5 bases and V 1 base, and 3 bases lay outside the gene matches. The CDR3 spans 14 residues. CDR3 amino acids: CASSLGTGLYGYTF. CDR3 coding DNA: TGTGCCAGCAGCTTAGGGACAGGGTTGTATGGCTACACCTTC.

The chain uses TRBV5-1 and TRBJ1-5; 9 bases agree with TRBD1. The germline V gene has CDR1 SGHRS and CDR2 YFSETQ. V lost 5 bases, J lost 5 bases, and 8 bases stayed unmatched. CDR3 size: 15 residues. The chain's CDR3 is CASSPGTGLHQPQHF. The CDR3 DNA sequence: TGCGCCAGCAGTCCCGGGACAGGGCTTCATCAGCCCCAGCATTTT.

The chain joins TRBV7-2 to TRBJ2-1; 8 nucleotides agree with TRBD2. Unmatched junction bases numbered 10, after V lost 5 bases and J lost 4 bases. The CDR3 spans 16 residues. From germline, CDR1 is SGHTA and CDR2 FQGNSA. CDR3 sequence: CASSPNREGRYNEQFF. In DNA form, the CDR3 reads TGTGCCAGCAGCCCAAACCGGGAGGGCCGGTACAATGAGCAGTTCTTC.

The rearrangement joins TRBV7-8 to TRBJ2-3; D might be TRBD2 (6 bases). The germline V and J ends were trimmed by 0 bases and 2 bases, with 21 bases remaining between them. The CDR3 length is 19 residues. The germline gives CDR1 SGHVS, CDR2 FQNEAQ. CDR3 in DNA: TGTGCCAGCAGCTTAGCGTCTCTTCGCGGGGTTCGGGTCACAGATACGCAGTATTTT. Translated: CASSLASLRGVRVTDTQYF.

This clone occurred a few times. The V and J genes are TRBV19 and TRBJ1-5; possible D gene TRBD1, 6 bases. CDR1 LNHDA and CDR2 SQIVND come from the germline V gene (reference sequence). V dropped 8 bases and J dropped 7 bases, with 39 bases sitting between them. This CDR3 has 21 residues. For the CDR3, the DNA is TGTGCCAGTGCCGCCTATAGGGGAGTCGAGGGAGGGGGGAGGTTTCGGCAGCCCCAGCATTTT. This encodes CASAAYRGVEGGGRFRQPQHF. The variable domain in full, completed from reference TRBV19 and TRBJ1-5, reads DGGITQSPKYLFRKEGQNVTLSCEQNLNHDAMYWYRQDPGQGLRLIYYSQIVNDFQKGDIAEGYSVSREKKESFPLTVTSAQKNPTAFYLCASAAYRGVEGGGRFRQPQHFGDGTRLSIL.

The gene calls are TRBV5-1 and TRBJ2-3; 15 bases line up with TRBD2. Germline V CDR1 and CDR2: SGHRS, YFSETQ. This CDR3 contains 17 residues. Trimming at V came to 4 bases and at J to 5 bases, leaving 8 bases not matched to a gene. The CDR3 reads CASSPWTSGRGGDTQYF. CDR3 in DNA: TGCGCCAGCAGCCCCTGGACTAGCGGGAGGGGGGGAGATACGCAGTATTTT.

The rearrangement links TRBV7-9 to TRBJ1-3; D gene uncertain. The germline V gene encodes CDR1 SEHNR and CDR2 FQNEAQ (reference sequence). V lost 8 bases to trimming and J lost 0 bases, with 5 bases between them. The CDR3 length is 12 residues. The CDR3 DNA is TGTGCCAGCGTCCACTCTGGAAACACCATATATTTT. Protein sequence: CASVHSGNTIYF.

This rearrangement joins TRBV30 to TRBJ2-1; 14 nucleotides align to TRBD2. The CDR3 consists of 14 residues. Germline CDR1 GTSNPN, CDR2 SVGIG (reference sequence). The ends lost 3 bases at V and 6 bases at J; junction bases unmatched: 1. CDR3 region: CAWRGLAGVNEQFF. The CDR3 coding sequence is TGTGCCTGGAGGGGACTAGCGGGGGTCAATGAGCAGTTCTTC.

V usage is TRBV19 and J usage is TRBJ2-2, with D perhaps matching TRBD1 or TRBD2 (6 bases each). Germline lookup yields CDR1 LNHDA and CDR2 SQIVND (reference sequence). V was pared by 5 bases and J by 3 bases, with 13 bases between. The CDR3 has 15 residues. CDR3 sequence (DNA): TGTGCCAGTAGTGTACAGGGAGGCCACACCGGGGAGCTGTTTTTT. Amino acid sequence: CASSVQGGHTGELFF.

This clone was recorded only once. The V gene is TRBV2, the J gene TRBJ2-5; 12 positions match TRBD1. Germline V gives CDR1 SNHLY, CDR2 FYNNEI. CDR3 length: 14 residues. V gave up 5 bases and J gave up 9 bases; unmatched junction bases: 7. The CDR3 loop reads CASSRSGQGASQYF. CDR3 nucleotide sequence: TGTGCCAGCAGTCGTTCGGGACAGGGGGCTTCCCAGTACTTC.

The chain links TRBV7-9 to TRBJ1-1, with D uncertain. Looked up from germline, CDR1 is SEHNR and CDR2 is FQNEAQ (reference sequence). This CDR3 is built from 13 residues. V lost 5 bases to trimming and J lost 5 bases, with 12 bases between them. CDR3 DNA sequence: TGTGCCAGCAGCGCCCAAATGGGGACTGAAGCTTTCTTT. This codes for CASSAQMGTEAFF.

The chain links TRBV5-1 to TRBJ2-7, with 9 bases matching TRBD1. This CDR3 contains 15 residues. The germline gives CDR1 SGHRS, CDR2 YFSETQ. Unmatched junction bases numbered 10, after V lost 3 bases and J lost 6 bases. CDR3: CASSWDGTGLPEQYF. CDR3 nucleotides: TGCGCCAGCAGCTGGGATGGGACAGGGCTACCCGAGCAGTACTTC.

The chain is built from TRBV2 and TRBJ1-1; the D gene is possibly TRBD1 (6 bases). V gave up 7 bases and J gave up 5 bases, with 11 bases separating them. Germline values: CDR1 SNHLY, CDR2 FYNNEI. The CDR3 extends over 12 amino acids. The CDR3 protein is CASNTQGTEAFF. The DNA for the CDR3 is TGTGCCAGCAATACACAGGGAACTGAAGCTTTCTTT. The variable domain in full, with the rest retrieved from reference TRBV2 and TRBJ1-1, is EPEVTQTPSHQVTQMGQEVILRCVPISNHLYFYWYRQILGQKVEFLVSFYNNEISEKSEIFDDQFSVERPDGSNFTLKIRSTKLEDSAMYFCASNTQGTEAFFGQGTRLTVV.

Only a few counts were recorded for this clone. V usage is TRBV19 and J usage is TRBJ1-1; perhaps TRBD1 as D (6 bases). There are 16 residues in the CDR3. Trimming pared 7 bases from V and 2 bases from J, leaving 20 bases between. Germline assignment: CDR1 LNHDA and CDR2 SQIVND (reference sequence). The CDR3 DNA reads as TGTGCCAGTAACGGTCGTCTCGGGACACAAAACACTGAAGCTTTCTTT. It codes for CASNGRLGTQNTEAFF.

V gene TRBV7-8 combines with J gene TRBJ2-2; D uncertain. Germline loops: CDR1 SGHVS, CDR2 FQNEAQ. The CDR3 is 14 amino acids. V lost 2 bases and J lost 6, with 10 bases in between. The CDR3 DNA reads TGTGCCAGCAGCTTAAGTAGCTTCTCCGGGGAGCTGTTTTTT. Translating gives CASSLSSFSGELFF.

The chain combines TRBV9 with TRBJ2-2, with 9 bases fitting TRBD2. V gave up 0 bases and J gave up 8 bases; unmatched junction bases: 14. Germline V gene data show CDR1 as SGDLS and CDR2 as YYNGEE. The CDR3 loop spans 18 amino acids. CDR3 sequence (DNA): TGTGCCAGCAGCGTAGCCGGTCTCGGTAGCGGGAGTGGGGGGGAGCTGTTTTTT. This translates into CASSVAGLGSGSGGELFF. Supplemented by reference TRBV9 and TRBJ2-2, the full variable domain reads DSGVTQTPKHLITATGQRVTLRCSPRSGDLSVYWYQQSLDQGLQFLIQYYNGEERAKGNILERFSAQQFPDLHSELNLSSLELGDSALYFCASSVAGLGSGSGGELFFGEGSRLTVL.

This clone has a single count. Compared with germline, one end of the junction differs, possibly owing to a read error. The chain recombines TRBV29-1 with TRBJ2-1, with D perhaps TRBD1 (6 bases). Per germline, CDR1 SQVTM and CDR2 ANQGSEA. The length of the CDR3 is 13 residues. The CDR3 sequence: CSVEGGSYNEQFF. The CDR3 bases are TGCAGCGTCGAAGGGGGCTCCTACAATGAGCAGTTCTTC.

The chain employs TRBV9 and TRBJ2-2; the D is unclear. Per germline, CDR1 SGDLS and CDR2 YYNGEE. The ends were cut back, 7 bases at V and 0 bases at J, with 10 bases in the middle. The CDR3 is 14 residues long. The CDR3 DNA follows: TGTGCCAGCGCCAGGTCAGCGAACACCGGGGAGCTGTTTTTT. As protein: CASARSANTGELFF.